This TCR beta chain was sequenced during a study of blood T cells in healthy people across ages. This clonotype was counted only a few times. A second roughly 7 to 11 cycle PCR used barcoded and J-beta primers. MiXCR, run by TCRdb on the 5' RACE reads, gives a single entry per CDR3 protein. The sample comprises roughly 900,000 distinct CDR3 sequences, around 48% of which are singletons, and 10% to 15% rests with the top ten. The CDR3 consists of 13 residues. V was clipped by 5 bases and J by 2 bases, with 9 bases between them. The V call is TRBV12-3 or TRBV12-4, the J call TRBJ2-5; D is possibly TRBD1 (5 bases). Sequencing was performed on blood. The TCR sequence derives from a man aged 25-45 years in good health. CDR3 residues: CASSIRAQETQYF. CDR3 DNA: TGTGCCAGCAGTATCAGGGCGCAAGAGACCCAGTACTTC.